A selection of T cell receptor beta chains follows, all from one sample in a study of response to subunit inactivated influenza vaccine. TCRdb itself ran the RT-PCR reads through MiXCR, one entry per CDR3 protein. The data contain fewer than 400,000 distinct CDR3 sequences, 21% of them singletons. Here the sequenced sample was PBMCs from blood, taken 21 months after vaccination. All receptors come from a man aged 50 to 75 who received an inactivated influenza vaccine. CDR3s include the opening cysteine and the closing phenylalanine or tryptophan. Fields, in order: J gene, V gene, CDR3 length, D gene, clone size, CDR3 protein, CDR3 DNA. The D gene is left open where the match is weak. Only part of the rows carry a size: once, few, many, or a class if the clone is expanded.

j_call: TRBJ2-3
v_call: TRBV4-1
cdr3_length: 18
d_call: TRBD2
clone_size: -
cdr3_aa: CASTEGLAGGLSTDTQYF
cdr3_nt: TGCGCCAGCACCGAGGGTCTAGCGGGGGGCCTTAGCACAGATACGCAGTATTTT

j_call: TRBJ1-1
v_call: TRBV5-1
cdr3_length: 16
d_call: -
clone_size: -
cdr3_aa: CASSLDRRVSNTESFF
cdr3_nt: TGCGCCAGCAGCTTGGACAGGCGGGTTTCGAACACTGAATCTTTCTTT

j_call: TRBJ2-5
v_call: TRBV20-1
cdr3_length: 15
d_call: TRBD2
clone_size: -
cdr3_aa: CSAREWTSAQETQYF
cdr3_nt: TGCAGTGCTAGAGAGTGGACTAGCGCCCAAGAGACCCAGTACTTC

j_call: TRBJ2-1
v_call: TRBV6-2/TRBV6-3
cdr3_length: 18
d_call: TRBD1
clone_size: few
cdr3_aa: CASSGNLGNRGNYNEQFF
cdr3_nt: TGTGCCAGCAGTGGAAACCTAGGTAACAGGGGGAACTACAATGAGCAGTTCTTC

j_call: TRBJ1-2
v_call: TRBV20-1
cdr3_length: 15
d_call: TRBD1
clone_size: -
cdr3_aa: CSADPTGRGGEGYTF
cdr3_nt: TGCAGTGCCGATCCAACCGGCAGGGGGGGTGAGGGCTACACCTTC

j_call: TRBJ1-1
v_call: TRBV20-1
cdr3_length: 14
d_call: TRBD1
clone_size: few
cdr3_aa: CSALPGGAGTEAFF
cdr3_nt: TGCAGTGCGTTACCAGGGGGCGCCGGCACTGAAGCTTTCTTT

j_call: TRBJ1-5
v_call: TRBV10-3
cdr3_length: 13
d_call: TRBD1
clone_size: -
cdr3_aa: CAIRGQLDQPQHF
cdr3_nt: TGTGCCATCAGGGGACAGCTTGATCAGCCCCAGCATTTT

j_call: TRBJ1-4
v_call: TRBV5-6
cdr3_length: 16
d_call: TRBD1
clone_size: -
cdr3_aa: CASSGGQGATNEKLFF
cdr3_nt: TGTGCCAGCAGCGGAGGGCAGGGGGCAACTAATGAAAAACTGTTTTTT

j_call: TRBJ1-1
v_call: TRBV7-2
cdr3_length: 15
d_call: TRBD1
clone_size: once
cdr3_aa: CASSLAQGAYTEAFF
cdr3_nt: TGTGCCAGCAGCTTAGCCCAGGGGGCGTACACTGAAGCTTTCTTT

j_call: TRBJ1-1
v_call: TRBV10-2
cdr3_length: 14
d_call: -
clone_size: few
cdr3_aa: CASRRTVLNTEAFF
cdr3_nt: TGCGCCAGCAGGAGGACAGTCTTGAACACTGAAGCTTTCTTT

j_call: TRBJ1-1
v_call: TRBV19
cdr3_length: 14
d_call: -
clone_size: few
cdr3_aa: CASSILDRNREAFF
cdr3_nt: TGTGCCAGTAGTATCCTCGACAGGAACCGTGAAGCTTTCTTT

j_call: TRBJ1-5
v_call: TRBV12-3/TRBV12-4
cdr3_length: 15
d_call: -
clone_size: -
cdr3_aa: CASTHGRGSQRPQHF
cdr3_nt: TGTGCCAGCACCCATGGGAGGGGGTCGCAACGGCCCCAGCATTTT

j_call: TRBJ1-2
v_call: TRBV6-4
cdr3_length: 13
d_call: TRBD1
clone_size: -
cdr3_aa: CASCRQGNYGYTF
cdr3_nt: TGTGCCAGCTGTCGACAGGGAAACTATGGCTACACCTTC

j_call: TRBJ2-1
v_call: TRBV20-1
cdr3_length: 13
d_call: -
clone_size: few
cdr3_aa: CSAHLALGNEQFF
cdr3_nt: TGCAGTGCTCACCTAGCGCTGGGCAATGAGCAGTTCTTC

j_call: TRBJ1-5
v_call: TRBV6-1
cdr3_length: 14
d_call: -
clone_size: -
cdr3_aa: CASTADRSNQPQHF
cdr3_nt: TGTGCCAGCACCGCGGACAGAAGCAATCAGCCCCAGCATTTT

j_call: TRBJ1-1
v_call: TRBV5-1
cdr3_length: 14
d_call: -
clone_size: -
cdr3_aa: CASSKGTGNTEAFF
cdr3_nt: TGCGCCAGCAGCAAGGGAACAGGGAACACTGAAGCTTTCTTT

j_call: TRBJ2-5
v_call: TRBV11-2
cdr3_length: 12
d_call: -
clone_size: once
cdr3_aa: CASRRGAETQYF
cdr3_nt: TGTGCCAGCAGGCGGGGCGCAGAGACCCAGTACTTC

j_call: TRBJ1-5
v_call: TRBV6-2/TRBV6-3
cdr3_length: 17
d_call: TRBD1
clone_size: -
cdr3_aa: CASSTLTQGHSNQPQHF
cdr3_nt: TGTGCCAGCAGTACGTTAACACAGGGGCATAGCAATCAGCCCCAGCATTTT

j_call: TRBJ1-1
v_call: TRBV18
cdr3_length: 12
d_call: -
clone_size: many
cdr3_aa: CASSKSNTEAFF
cdr3_nt: TGTGCCAGCTCAAAGTCCAACACTGAAGCTTTCTTT

j_call: TRBJ2-7
v_call: TRBV4-3
cdr3_length: 15
d_call: -
clone_size: -
cdr3_aa: CASSQGPLNSYEQYF
cdr3_nt: TGCGCCAGCAGCCAAGGTCCGTTAAACTCCTACGAGCAGTACTTC

j_call: TRBJ2-1
v_call: TRBV16
cdr3_length: 13
d_call: TRBD2
clone_size: -
cdr3_aa: CASSQAASSGQFF
cdr3_nt: TGTGCCAGCAGCCAGGCTGCGTCTAGCGGACAGTTCTTC

j_call: TRBJ1-2
v_call: TRBV23-1
cdr3_length: 15
d_call: -
clone_size: few
cdr3_aa: CASSQPPTVYEGYTF
cdr3_nt: TGCGCCAGCAGTCAACCCCCGACAGTATATGAAGGCTACACCTTC

j_call: TRBJ2-4
v_call: TRBV3-1
cdr3_length: 20
d_call: TRBD2
clone_size: few
cdr3_aa: CASSQDLSWSGRVAKNIQYF
cdr3_nt: TGTGCCAGCAGCCAAGATCTCTCTTGGAGCGGGAGGGTTGCCAAAAACATTCAGTACTTC

j_call: TRBJ2-5
v_call: TRBV18
cdr3_length: 16
d_call: TRBD2
clone_size: -
cdr3_aa: CASSPPGLAGEETQYF
cdr3_nt: TGTGCCAGCTCACCGCCGGGACTAGCGGGGGAAGAGACCCAGTACTTC

j_call: TRBJ2-1
v_call: TRBV9
cdr3_length: 19
d_call: -
clone_size: -
cdr3_aa: CASSVAPGGDRVVNNEQFF
cdr3_nt: TGTGCCAGCAGCGTAGCTCCCGGGGGGGACAGGGTCGTAAACAATGAGCAGTTCTTC

j_call: TRBJ1-1
v_call: TRBV11-3
cdr3_length: 14
d_call: -
clone_size: -
cdr3_aa: CASSLDGPNTEAFF
cdr3_nt: TGTGCCAGCAGCTTAGATGGCCCGAACACTGAAGCTTTCTTT

j_call: TRBJ2-3
v_call: TRBV27
cdr3_length: 12
d_call: -
clone_size: -
cdr3_aa: CASSPTLNTQYF
cdr3_nt: TGTGCCAGCAGTCCGACCCTCAATACGCAGTATTTT

j_call: TRBJ2-6
v_call: TRBV5-1
cdr3_length: 16
d_call: -
clone_size: -
cdr3_aa: CASSLDSGPGANVLTF
cdr3_nt: TGCGCCAGCAGCTTGGATTCGGGGCCTGGGGCCAACGTCCTGACTTTC

j_call: TRBJ1-2
v_call: TRBV20-1
cdr3_length: 14
d_call: -
clone_size: -
cdr3_aa: CSTLGQGDLYGYTF
cdr3_nt: TGCAGTACCCTGGGGCAGGGCGATCTCTATGGCTACACCTTC

j_call: TRBJ1-2
v_call: TRBV7-9
cdr3_length: 13
d_call: TRBD1
clone_size: -
cdr3_aa: CASSTTGSNGYTF
cdr3_nt: TGTGCCAGCAGCACGACAGGGAGCAATGGCTACACCTTC

j_call: TRBJ2-7
v_call: TRBV29-1
cdr3_length: 15
d_call: -
clone_size: few
cdr3_aa: CSVDEPGKGSYEQYF
cdr3_nt: TGCAGCGTTGACGAGCCAGGGAAGGGATCCTACGAGCAGTACTTC